This T cell receptor beta chain is drawn from a study of blood T cell repertoires in COVID-19. Between the trimmed V and J ends, which lost 5 bases and 4 bases, there was a span of 20 bases. This CDR3 is 16 amino acids long. Germline V CDR1 and CDR2: PRHDT, FYEKMQ (reference sequence). Authors' data handling: Reference gene primers were amplified, and this amplification served to estimate nucleated cell counts. Generated by immunoSEQ multiplex PCR, the TCRdb table keeps only in-frame clones and is missing some. The DNA was the basis for D and trimming; V, J and clone size are from that table. The sample holds over 100,000 clones, around 86% seen once.

The chain employs TRBV13 and TRBJ1-2, with D tentatively TRBD1 (5 bases). Sequenced sample: peripheral blood. The receptor was isolated from a woman aged 55 to 70 with active or convalescent COVID-19. The CDR3 here is CASSLLDSTTPYGYTF. Here the CDR3 DNA reads TGTGCCAGCAGCCTGCTTGACAGTACCACTCCCTATGGCTACACCTTC.